This T cell receptor (beta chain) was sequenced in a study of blood T cell repertoires in COVID-19. Looking at the study overall: From the United States, Italy and Spain came samples of acute and convalescent COVID-19. PBMCs, B-cell-depleted T cells, or T cells were the source of the cDNA or gDNA that made up the material.

Methods used by the authors: Scientists estimated how many nucleated cells there were by amplifying reference gene primers. The protocol was immunoSEQ multiplex PCR, while the TCRdb copy is restricted to in-frame clones and leaves out a portion. That table is the source of V, J and clone size, and D and trimming were worked out from the DNA. In the table there are 60,000 to 70,000 clones, 91% of which are singletons. This CDR3 contains 21 residues. In its sample, this clone was seen once. The specimen was peripheral blood. This clonotype was obtained from a human donor with active COVID-19. The donor label of this sample is uncertain. J is TRBJ2-7 and V is TRBV21-1; the table's D call, TRBD1, has no DNA check behind it. TRBV21-1 is a documented pseudogene. CDR3: CASSKACSGSSDRHASYEQYF. In DNA form, the CDR3 reads TGTGCCAGCAGCAAAGCGTGTTCGGGTTCGTCAGACAGGCATGCCTCCTACGAGCAGTACTTC.